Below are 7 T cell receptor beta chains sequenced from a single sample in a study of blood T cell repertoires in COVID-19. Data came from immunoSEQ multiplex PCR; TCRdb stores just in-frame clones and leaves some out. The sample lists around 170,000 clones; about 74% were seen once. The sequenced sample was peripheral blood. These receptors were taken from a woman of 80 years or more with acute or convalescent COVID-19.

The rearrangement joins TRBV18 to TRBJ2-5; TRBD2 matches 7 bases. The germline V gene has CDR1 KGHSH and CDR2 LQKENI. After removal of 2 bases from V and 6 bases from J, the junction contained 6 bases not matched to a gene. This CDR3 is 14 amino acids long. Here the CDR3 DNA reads TGTGCCAGCTCACCAGCGGGAGAGCGGCAGACCCAGTACTTC. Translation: CASSPAGERQTQYF.

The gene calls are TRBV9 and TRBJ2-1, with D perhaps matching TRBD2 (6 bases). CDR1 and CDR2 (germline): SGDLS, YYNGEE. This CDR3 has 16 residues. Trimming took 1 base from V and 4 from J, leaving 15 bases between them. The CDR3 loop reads CASSVKTLAAYNEQFF. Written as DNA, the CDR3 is TGTGCCAGCAGCGTAAAGACACTAGCAGCTTACAATGAGCAGTTCTTC.

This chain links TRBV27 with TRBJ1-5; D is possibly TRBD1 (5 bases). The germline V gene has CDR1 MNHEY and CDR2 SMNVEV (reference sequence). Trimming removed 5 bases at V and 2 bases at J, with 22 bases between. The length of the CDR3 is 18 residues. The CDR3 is CASSRLNQGRVGNQPQHF. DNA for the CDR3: TGTGCCAGCAGTCGACTCAATCAGGGCAGGGTCGGCAATCAGCCCCAGCATTTT.

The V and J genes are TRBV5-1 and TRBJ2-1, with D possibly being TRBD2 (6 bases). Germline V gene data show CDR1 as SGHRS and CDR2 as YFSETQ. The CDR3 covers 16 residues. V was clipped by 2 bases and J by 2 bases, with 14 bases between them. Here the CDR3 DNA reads TGCGCCAGCAGCTTCGCACCGGGAGATACCTACAATGAGCAGTTCTTC. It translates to CASSFAPGDTYNEQFF.

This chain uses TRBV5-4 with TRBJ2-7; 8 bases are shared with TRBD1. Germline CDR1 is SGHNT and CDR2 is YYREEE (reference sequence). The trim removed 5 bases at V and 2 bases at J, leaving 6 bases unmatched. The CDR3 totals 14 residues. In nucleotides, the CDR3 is TGTGCCAGCAGTTCTCCGGGACAGGCCTACGAGCAGTACTTC. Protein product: CASSSPGQAYEQYF.

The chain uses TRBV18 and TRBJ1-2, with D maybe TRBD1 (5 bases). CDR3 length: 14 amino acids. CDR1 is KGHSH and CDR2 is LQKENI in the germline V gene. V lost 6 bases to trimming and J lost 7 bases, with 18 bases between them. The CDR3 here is CASSQGAGDSGYTF. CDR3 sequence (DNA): TGTGCCAGCTCCCAGGGAGCGGGGGACTCTGGCTACACCTTC.

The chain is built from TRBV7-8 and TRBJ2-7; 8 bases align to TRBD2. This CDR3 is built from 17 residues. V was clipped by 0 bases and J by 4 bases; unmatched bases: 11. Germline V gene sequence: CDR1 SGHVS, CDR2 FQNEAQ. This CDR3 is CASSLANSGSISYEQYF. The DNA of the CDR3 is TGTGCCAGCAGCTTAGCGAACAGCGGGAGTATTTCGTACGAGCAGTACTTC. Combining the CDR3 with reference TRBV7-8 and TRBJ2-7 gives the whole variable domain GAGVSQSPRYKVAKRGQDVALRCDPISGHVSLFWYQQALGQGPEFLTYFQNEAQLDKSGLPSDRFFAERPEGSVSTLKIQRTQQEDSAVYLCASSLANSGSISYEQYFGPGTRLTVT.